The entry that follows covers one T cell receptor (beta chain) sequence. Its specific antigen is unknown. Base quality data are lacking; no much larger clone is found one base away. The CDR3 sequence holds 12 residues, the cysteine and phenylalanine included. This entry keeps only the CDR3 DNA: 36 bases, framed from base 1. CDR1 and CDR2 are drawn from the germline V gene: SQVTM, ANQGSEA. V lost 5 bases and J lost 7 bases; the stretch between them is 11 bases long. The source of the sample is a study of blood T cells in healthy people across ages (dated by TCRdb to between 2015 and 2016). Describing the broader study: In model experiments, roughly one uniquely barcoded TCR beta cDNA molecule per two T cells was captured by template switching. Using deep sequencing normalized with unique cDNA molecular identifiers, the study measured how TCR beta repertoire diversity changes with age. Four age groups were formed from the donors: young (average roughly 16 years), middle-aged (around 40), aged (more than 55) and long-lived (less than 85). For two donors (one aged 18 to 29 and one aged 80 or older), the study analyzed two additional independent replicas of 1 million unique cDNA reads from the same blood draw. Findings and caveats that apply to the study as a whole: Compared with the aged group, the long-lived group had more naive CD4+ T cells, fewer expanded clones and increased TCR diversity, a pattern suggesting age selection. Observed TCR beta diversity correlated strongly with the percentage of naive T cells measured by flow cytometry. Estimates of total diversity based on one million sequenced T cells were considered lower bounds and underestimates. Since profiling was done on bulk unsorted PBMCs, naive and antigen-experienced compartments could not be conclusively compared. As age increased, observed TCR beta diversity per million T cells dropped in a roughly linear way, and a significant reduction was already evident by age 40. The CMV infection status of donors was not known, potentially confounding age-related changes in expanded clonotypes.

Donors were roughly 40 systemically healthy Caucasian individuals from Russia aged roughly 6 to 90 years. Each donor gave ten milliliters of peripheral blood, drawn into EDTA-treated Vacutainer tubes. Ficoll-Paque density-gradient centrifugation was used to isolate PBMCs, with at least 7 million per sample. Trizol reagent was used to extract total RNA from PBMCs, with at least 5.5 micrograms per sample. Naive CD45RAhigh/CD27high T cell percentages were measured by flow cytometry on a PBMC aliquot from every donor. Library generation was performed with 5' RACE. Sequenced using an Illumina HiSeq 2500. A second roughly 6 to 11 cycle PCR used a sample-barcoded 5' primer and a J-beta primer mix. Each TCR beta cDNA molecule received a unique molecular identifier from a template-switch 5' adaptor carrying 12 random nucleotides. Each sample yielded at least 3 million CDR3-containing paired-end reads. The Mint cDNA synthesis kit, primed by a TRBC-specific oligonucleotide, was used to synthesize first-strand cDNA from all RNA. Following uracil-DNA glycosylase treatment, all cDNA underwent a first 18-cycle PCR with the universal primers M1SS and BC2_uni_R. The paper's data handling went like this. For normalization, 1 million high-quality reads were randomly selected from each sample, with every read carrying a distinct molecular identifier. Reads with shared molecular identifiers were discarded instead of being binned into consensus sequences. MiTCR, run with a Q25 quality threshold and the strictest error-elimination algorithm, handled CDR3 identification, clonotype clustering and error correction. A nonparametric unseen species model with Euler transformation was used to estimate lower-bound total TCR beta diversity. TCRdb applied fastp at Q25 and MiXCR to the public reads, then kept only in-frame beta chains. One record per CDR3 amino acid sequence lists the most common genes and DNA. The V and J calls follow TCRdb's processing rather than the paper's. In all, the sample holds nearly 800,000 distinct CDR3 sequences, and approximately 25% of those were seen once. The ten largest clones represent more than 3% of the sample.

The same sample was also used in a study of T cells of mothers and their children. As the second paper documents: The donors were nine systemically healthy Caucasian individuals, made up of three mothers and their six children. cDNA synthesis used all of the extracted RNA, with approximately 1.6 ug of RNA in each 15 ul reaction. In the second PCR, sample barcodes and 2-4 random nucleotides were introduced via the M1S primer. Over 8 million TCR beta CDR3 reads came from each mother, compared with 2.5 million to 3.5 million reads from each child. TCR recombination output is similarly shaped by thymic selection in related and unrelated pairs, with a minor effect exerted by inherited differences. Normalized repertoire overlap was always slightly but never significantly higher in related than unrelated mother-child pairs. No persistent microchimeric T cell clones were found, with a detection sensitivity of approximately 94 clones per million clonotypes. In the study, deep NGS was used to compare the TCR beta repertoires of mothers and children, and features distinguishing related mother-child pairs from unrelated individuals were sought. Mothers averaged roughly 36 +/- 4 years of age and children averaged about 10 +/- 4 years. After adapters were ligated using NEBNext reagents, the libraries underwent 100+100 nt paired-end sequencing on an Illumina HiSeq 2000. To prevent cross-contamination, the mother and child libraries were prepared a month apart and were sequenced in separate runs. For each donor, somewhere between about 450,000 and 2,200,000 distinct TCR beta clonotypes were identified. Naive TCR beta clonotypes were estimated from low-frequency clonotypes matched to each donor's FACS-determined naive share, without sorting.

The sequence was obtained from a boy aged 10-17 years in good health. The chain couples TRBV29-1 to TRBJ2-2, and perhaps TRBD2 as D gene, on 6 matching bases. Sequencing was carried out using blood. The CDR3 region: CSVTEEGGELFF. The nucleotides read TGCAGCGTTACTGAGGAGGGCGGGGAGCTGTTTTTT.